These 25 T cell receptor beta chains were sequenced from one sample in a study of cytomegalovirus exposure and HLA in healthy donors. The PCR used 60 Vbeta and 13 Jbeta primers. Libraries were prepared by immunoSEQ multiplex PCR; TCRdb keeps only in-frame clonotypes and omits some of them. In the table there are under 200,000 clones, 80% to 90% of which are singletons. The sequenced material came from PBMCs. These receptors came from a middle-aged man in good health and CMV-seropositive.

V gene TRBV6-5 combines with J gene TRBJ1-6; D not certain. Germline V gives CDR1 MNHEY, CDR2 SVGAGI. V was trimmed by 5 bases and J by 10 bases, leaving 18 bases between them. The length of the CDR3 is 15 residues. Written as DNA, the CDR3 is TGTGCCAGCAGTCCAGCCTCGGGGTCTTACTCACCCCTCCACTTT. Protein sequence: CASSPASGSYSPLHF.

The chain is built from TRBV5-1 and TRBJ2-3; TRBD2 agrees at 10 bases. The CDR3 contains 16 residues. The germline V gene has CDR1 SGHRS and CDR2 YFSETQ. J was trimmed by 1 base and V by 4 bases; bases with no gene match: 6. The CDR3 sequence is CASSIRLAGRTDTQYF. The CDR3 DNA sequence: TGCGCCAGCAGCATTAGACTAGCGGGTCGCACAGATACGCAGTATTTT.

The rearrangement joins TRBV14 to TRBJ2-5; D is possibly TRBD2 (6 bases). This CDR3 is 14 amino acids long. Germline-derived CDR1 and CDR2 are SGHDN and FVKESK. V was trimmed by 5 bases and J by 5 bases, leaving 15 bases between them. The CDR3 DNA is TGTGCCAGCAGCTCCAGGGAGGTATGGGAGACCCAGTACTTC. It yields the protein CASSSREVWETQYF.

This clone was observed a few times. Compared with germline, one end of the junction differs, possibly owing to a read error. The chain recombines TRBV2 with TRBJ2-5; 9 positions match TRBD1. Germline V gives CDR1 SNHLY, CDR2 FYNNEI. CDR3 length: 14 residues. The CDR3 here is CASREGTGQETQYF. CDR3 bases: TGTGCCAGCAGGGAAGGGACAGGGCAAGAGACCCAGTACTTC.

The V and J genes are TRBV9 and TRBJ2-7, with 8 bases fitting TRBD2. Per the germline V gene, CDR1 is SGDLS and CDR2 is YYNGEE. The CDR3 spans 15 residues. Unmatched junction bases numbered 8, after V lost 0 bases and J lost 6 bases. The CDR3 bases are TGTGCCAGCAGCGTAGGTCGGGGGGGGCATTCCGAGCAGTACTTC. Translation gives CASSVGRGGHSEQYF.

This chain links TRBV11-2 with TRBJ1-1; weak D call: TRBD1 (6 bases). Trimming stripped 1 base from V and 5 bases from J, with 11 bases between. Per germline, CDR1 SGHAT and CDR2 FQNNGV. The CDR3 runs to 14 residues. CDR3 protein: CASSLAQGRTEAFF. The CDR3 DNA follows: TGTGCCAGCAGCTTAGCACAGGGTCGGACTGAAGCTTTCTTT.

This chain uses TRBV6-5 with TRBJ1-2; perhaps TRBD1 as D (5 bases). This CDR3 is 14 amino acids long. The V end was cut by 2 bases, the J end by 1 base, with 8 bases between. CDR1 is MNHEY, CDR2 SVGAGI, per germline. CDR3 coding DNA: TGTGCCAGCAGTTACCGACAGCTTAACTATGGCTACACCTTC. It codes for CASSYRQLNYGYTF.

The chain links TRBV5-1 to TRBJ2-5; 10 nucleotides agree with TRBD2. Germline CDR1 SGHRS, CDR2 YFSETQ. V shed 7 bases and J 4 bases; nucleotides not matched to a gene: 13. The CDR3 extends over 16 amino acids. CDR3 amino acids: CASRSSGGAVRETQYF. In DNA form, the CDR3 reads TGCGCCAGCCGGTCCAGCGGGGGGGCGGTAAGAGAGACCCAGTACTTC.

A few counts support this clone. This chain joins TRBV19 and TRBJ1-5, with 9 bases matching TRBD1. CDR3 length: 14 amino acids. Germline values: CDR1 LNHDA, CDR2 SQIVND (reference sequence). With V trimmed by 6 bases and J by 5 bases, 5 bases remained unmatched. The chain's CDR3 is CASSRTGVDQPQHF. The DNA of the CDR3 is TGTGCCAGTAGCCGGACAGGGGTGGATCAGCCCCAGCATTTT.

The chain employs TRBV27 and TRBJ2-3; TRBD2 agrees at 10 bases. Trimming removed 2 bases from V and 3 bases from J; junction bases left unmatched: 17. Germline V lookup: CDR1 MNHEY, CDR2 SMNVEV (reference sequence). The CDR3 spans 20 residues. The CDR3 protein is CASSLPRGAGGPGRTDTQYF. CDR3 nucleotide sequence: TGTGCCAGCAGTTTACCCCGGGGAGCGGGAGGGCCCGGTCGGACAGATACGCAGTATTTT.

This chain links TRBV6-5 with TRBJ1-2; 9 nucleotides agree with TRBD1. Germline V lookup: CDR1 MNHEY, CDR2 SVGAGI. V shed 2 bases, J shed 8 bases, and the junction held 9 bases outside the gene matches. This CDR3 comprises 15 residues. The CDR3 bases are TGTGCCAGCAGTTACGGATCGACAGGGGGAAGGGGCTACACCTTC. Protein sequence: CASSYGSTGGRGYTF.

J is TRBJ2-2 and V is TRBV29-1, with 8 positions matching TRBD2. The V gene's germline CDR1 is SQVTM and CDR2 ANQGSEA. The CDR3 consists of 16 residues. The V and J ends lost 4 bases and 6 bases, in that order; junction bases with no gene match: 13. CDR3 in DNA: TGCAGCGTTGGAGACCCCTCCGCAGCGGGGGCCGGGGAGCTGTTTTTT. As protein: CSVGDPSAAGAGELFF.

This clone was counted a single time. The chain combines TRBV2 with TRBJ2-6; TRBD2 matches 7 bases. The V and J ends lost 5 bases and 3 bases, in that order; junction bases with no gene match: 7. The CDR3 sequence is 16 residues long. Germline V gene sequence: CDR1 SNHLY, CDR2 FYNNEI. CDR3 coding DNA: TGTGCCAGCAGTACTATCGGCGGGGGTGGGGCCAACGTCCTGACTTTC. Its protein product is CASSTIGGGGANVLTF.

The DNA of the CDR3 is TGTGCCAGCAGGTTGGGACAGGGGGATTTCGGGAATTCACCCCTCCACTTT. This translates into CASRLGQGDFGNSPLHF. The gene calls are TRBV25-1 and TRBJ1-6; 11 positions agree with TRBD1. The V and J ends lost 6 bases and 7 bases, in that order; junction bases with no gene match: 11. CDR1 and CDR2 from the germline V gene are MGHDK and SYGVNS. This CDR3 spans 17 amino acids.

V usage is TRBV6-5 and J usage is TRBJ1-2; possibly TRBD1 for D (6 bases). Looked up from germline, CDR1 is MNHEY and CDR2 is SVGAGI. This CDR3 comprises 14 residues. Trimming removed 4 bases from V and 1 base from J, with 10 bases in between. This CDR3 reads CASSFQGINYGYTF. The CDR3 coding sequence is TGTGCCAGCAGTTTCCAGGGGATTAACTATGGCTACACCTTC.

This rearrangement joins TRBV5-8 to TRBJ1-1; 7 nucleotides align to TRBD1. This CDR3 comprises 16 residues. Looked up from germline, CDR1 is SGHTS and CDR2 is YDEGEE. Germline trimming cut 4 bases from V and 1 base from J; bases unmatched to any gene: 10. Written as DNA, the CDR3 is TGTGCCAGCAGCGTGGGACAGCCGCTTGGGAACACTGAAGCTTTCTTT. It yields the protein CASSVGQPLGNTEAFF.

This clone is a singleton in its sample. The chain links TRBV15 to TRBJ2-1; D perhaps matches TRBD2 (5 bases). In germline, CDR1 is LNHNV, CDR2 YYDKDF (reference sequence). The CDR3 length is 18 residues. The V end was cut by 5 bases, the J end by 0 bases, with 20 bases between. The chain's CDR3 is CATSVPSPGSRSYNEQFF. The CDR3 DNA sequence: TGTGCCACCAGCGTCCCTTCTCCGGGGTCCCGCTCCTACAATGAGCAGTTCTTC. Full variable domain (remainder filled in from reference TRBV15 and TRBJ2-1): DAMVIQNPRYQVTQFGKPVTLSCSQTLNHNVMYWYQQKSSQAPKLLFHYYDKDFNNEADTPDNFQSRRPNTSFCFLDIRSPGLGDTAMYLCATSVPSPGSRSYNEQFFGPGTRLTVL.

The chain's CDR3 is CASSEDRALTGELFF. The CDR3 DNA reads as TGTGCCAGCAGTGAAGACAGGGCCTTGACCGGGGAGCTGTTTTTT. The J gene is TRBJ2-2, the V gene TRBV6-1, with a tentative D call TRBD1 (6 bases). Between the trimmed V and J ends, which lost 1 base and 5 bases, there was a span of 11 bases. CDR3 size: 15 residues. The germline CDR1 and CDR2 sequences are MNHNS and SASEGT.

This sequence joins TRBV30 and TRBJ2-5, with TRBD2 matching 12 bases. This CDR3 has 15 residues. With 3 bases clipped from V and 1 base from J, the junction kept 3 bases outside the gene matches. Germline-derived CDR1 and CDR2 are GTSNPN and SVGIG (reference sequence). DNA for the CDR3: TGTGCCTGGAGGCCGGGACTAGCGGGCCAAGAGACCCAGTACTTC. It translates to CAWRPGLAGQETQYF.

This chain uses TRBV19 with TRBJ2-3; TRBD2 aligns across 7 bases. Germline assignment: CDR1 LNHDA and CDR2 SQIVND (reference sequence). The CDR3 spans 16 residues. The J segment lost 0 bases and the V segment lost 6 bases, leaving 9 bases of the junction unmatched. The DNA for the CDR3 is TGTGCCAGTAGCCCAAACCGGGGGGTTAGCACAGATACGCAGTATTTT. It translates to CASSPNRGVSTDTQYF.

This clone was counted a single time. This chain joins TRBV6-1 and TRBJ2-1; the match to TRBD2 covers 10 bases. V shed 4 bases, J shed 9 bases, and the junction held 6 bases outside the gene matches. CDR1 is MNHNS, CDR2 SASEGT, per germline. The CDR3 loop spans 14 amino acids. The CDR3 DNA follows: TGTGCCAGCAGTGTCCTAGCGGGAGTAACTGAGCAGTTCTTC. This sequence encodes CASSVLAGVTEQFF.

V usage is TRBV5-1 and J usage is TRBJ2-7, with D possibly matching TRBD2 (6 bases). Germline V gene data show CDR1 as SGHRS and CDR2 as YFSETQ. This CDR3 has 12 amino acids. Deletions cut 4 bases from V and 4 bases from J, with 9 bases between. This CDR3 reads CASSGGLYEQYF. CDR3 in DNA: TGCGCCAGCAGCGGGGGGTTATACGAGCAGTACTTC.

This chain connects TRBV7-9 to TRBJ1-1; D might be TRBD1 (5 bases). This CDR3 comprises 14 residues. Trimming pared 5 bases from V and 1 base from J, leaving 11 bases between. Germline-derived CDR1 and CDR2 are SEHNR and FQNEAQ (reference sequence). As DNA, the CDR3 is TGTGCCAGCAGCCTCTTACAGGAGAACACTGAAGCTTTCTTT. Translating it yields CASSLLQENTEAFF.

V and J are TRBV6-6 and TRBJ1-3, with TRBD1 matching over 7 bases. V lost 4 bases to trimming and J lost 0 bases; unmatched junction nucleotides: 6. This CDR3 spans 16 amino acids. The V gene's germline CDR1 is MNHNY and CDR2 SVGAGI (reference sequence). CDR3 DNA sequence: TGTGCCAGCAGTTTTGGACAGGCGCTCTCTGGAAACACCATATATTTT. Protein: CASSFGQALSGNTIYF.

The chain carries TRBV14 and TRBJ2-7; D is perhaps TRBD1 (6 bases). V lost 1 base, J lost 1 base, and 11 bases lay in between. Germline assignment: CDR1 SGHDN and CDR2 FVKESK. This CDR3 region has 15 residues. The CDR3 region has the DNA TGTGCCAGCAGCCAAGGTGGAACAGGGTCCTACGAGCAGTACTTC. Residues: CASSQGGTGSYEQYF.